The next 19 T cell receptor beta chains were all read from a single sample in a study of shared clonotypes between healthy human individuals. TCRdb's copy holds only in-frame clones and misses some; the assay was immunoSEQ multiplex PCR. The table has more than 400,000 clones, 78% seen once. The sequencing input was PBMCs. The receptors derive from a woman in her 40s in good health. Some clones in this sample may be carry-over from other donors' samples.

The CDR3 DNA follows: TGTGCCAGCAGTCCCTCAGGACACATAACTAACTATGGCTACACCTTC. Its translation is CASSPSGHITNYGYTF. The chain recombines TRBV28 with TRBJ1-2, with D tentatively TRBD1 (5 bases). CDR1 is MDHEN, CDR2 SYDVKM, per germline. Trimming took off 5 bases at V and 0 bases at J, with 16 bases between the two ends. The CDR3 sequence is 16 residues long.

The chain joins TRBV6-5 to TRBJ2-1; 7 positions match TRBD2. This CDR3 has 15 amino acids. Germline V gene data show CDR1 as MNHEY and CDR2 as SVGAGI. The J segment lost 3 bases and the V segment lost 5 bases, leaving 7 bases of the junction unmatched. In nucleotides, the CDR3 is TGTGCCAGCAGTATAAGCGGGGCCTACTACAATGAGCAGTTCTTC. Residues: CASSISGAYYNEQFF.

This chain uses TRBV2 with TRBJ2-7; 9 bases are shared with TRBD2. V was pared by 3 bases and J by 7 bases, with 7 bases of the junction left unmatched. Germline-derived CDR1 and CDR2 are SNHLY and FYNNEI. The CDR3 is 14 amino acids. The CDR3 region is CASSDPSGIGEQYF. Here the CDR3 DNA reads TGTGCCAGCAGTGACCCTAGCGGGATAGGGGAGCAGTACTTC.

CDR3 region: CASSLAFLSGQETQYF. In nucleotides, the CDR3 is TGTGCCAGCAGCTTAGCGTTTCTTAGCGGACAAGAGACCCAGTACTTC. V gene TRBV7-2 combines with J gene TRBJ2-5; TRBD2 is a possible D gene (6 bases). CDR1 is SGHTA, CDR2 FQGNSA, per germline. Trimming took off 0 bases at V and 2 bases at J, with 13 bases between the two ends. CDR3 length: 16 residues.

A remark on this clone: Other DNA sequences in the sample encode the same CDR3. Here the CDR3 DNA reads TGCAGTGCTAGACCATCGTACGAGCAGTACTTC. Translating gives CSARPSYEQYF. The V and J genes are TRBV20-1 and TRBJ2-7; no clear D gene. Trimming removed 2 bases from V and 4 bases from J, with 6 bases in between. Germline loops: CDR1 DFQATT, CDR2 SNEGSKA (reference sequence). The length of the CDR3 is 11 residues.

This clone appeared a few times. The chain joins TRBV25-1 to TRBJ2-1; 7 nucleotides line up with TRBD1. The junction had 9 bases not matched to a gene; V was cut back by 1 base and J by 6 bases. CDR3 size: 16 residues. Germline assignment: CDR1 MGHDK and CDR2 SYGVNS. The CDR3 spells CASSEFDRAPSNEQFF. In nucleotides, the CDR3 is TGTGCCAGCAGTGAATTTGACAGGGCCCCGAGCAATGAGCAGTTCTTC. Looking up the rest from reference TRBV25-1 and TRBJ2-1 gives the full variable domain: EADIYQTPRYLVIGTGKKITLECSQTMGHDKMYWYQQDPGMELHLIHYSYGVNSTEKGDLSSESTVSRIRTEHFPLTLESARPSHTSQYLCASSEFDRAPSNEQFFGPGTRLTVL.

This sequence joins TRBV7-5 and TRBJ1-2; whether TRBD1, the table's D call, matches the DNA was not checked. TRBV7-5 is shown as a pseudogene. CDR3 size: 17 residues. The CDR3 DNA reads TGTGCCAGCAGCGATTCGGGGACAGGGGTCAATAGTGATGGCTACACCTTC. Translating it yields CASSDSGTGVNSDGYTF.

This chain links TRBV7-3 with TRBJ2-1; 15 bases line up with TRBD2. Germline V gene data show CDR1 as SGHTA and CDR2 as FQGTGA. Trimming took 6 bases from V and 7 from J; bases not matched to a gene: 7. The CDR3 is made up of 16 amino acids. The CDR3 is CASRPAGTSGRNEQFF. As DNA, the CDR3 is TGTGCCAGCAGGCCGGCCGGGACTAGCGGGAGGAATGAGCAGTTCTTC. Combining the CDR3 with reference TRBV7-3 and TRBJ2-1 gives the whole variable domain GAGVSQTPSNKVTEKGKYVELRCDPISGHTALYWYRQSLGQGPEFLIYFQGTGAADDSGLPNDRFFAVRPEGSVSTLKIQRTERGDSAVYLCASRPAGTSGRNEQFFGPGTRLTVL.

V is TRBV12-5 and J is TRBJ2-2; 13 bases line up with TRBD2. V trimming: 6 bases; J trimming: 6 bases; junction bases outside the gene matches: 13. This CDR3 is built from 18 residues. From germline, CDR1 is LGHNT and CDR2 FRNRAP. The CDR3 loop is CASGPGTSGMRVAGELFF. The CDR3 DNA is TGTGCTAGTGGCCCCGGGACTAGCGGGATGAGGGTCGCCGGGGAGCTGTTTTTT.

The V gene is TRBV5-1, the J gene TRBJ1-2; D may be TRBD1 (5 bases). This CDR3 region has 12 residues. CDR1 is SGHRS and CDR2 is YFSETQ in the germline V gene. Deletions cut 3 bases from V and 7 bases from J, with 10 bases between. CDR3 protein: CASSYTDSGYTF. DNA of the CDR3: TGCGCCAGCAGCTATACCGACAGTGGCTACACCTTC. Based on the CDR3 plus reference TRBV5-1 and TRBJ1-2, the full variable domain is KAGVTQTPRYLIKTRGQQVTLSCSPISGHRSVSWYQQTPGQGLQFLFEYFSETQRNKGNFPGRFSGRQFSNSRSEMNVSTLELGDSALYLCASSYTDSGYTFGSGTRLTVV.

Only one count was recorded for this clone. The rearrangement links TRBV10-3 to TRBJ1-1, with 7 positions matching TRBD1. V was pared by 9 bases and J by 2 bases, with 6 bases of the junction left unmatched. Germline V CDR1 and CDR2: ENHRY, SYGVKD. The CDR3 loop spans 13 amino acids. The CDR3 DNA follows: TGTGCCATGCAGGGACAGAAAAACACTGAAGCTTTCTTT. The encoded protein is CAMQGQKNTEAFF.

V and J are TRBV30 and TRBJ1-5, with 9 bases that match TRBD1. With 5 bases clipped from V and 1 base from J, the junction kept 3 bases outside the gene matches. The CDR3 loop spans 14 amino acids. CDR1 and CDR2 (germline): GTSNPN, SVGIG (reference sequence). The CDR3: CAWSTGGSNQPQHF. Written as DNA, the CDR3 is TGTGCCTGGTCGACAGGGGGGAGCAATCAGCCCCAGCATTTT.

The sample holds many counts of this clone. This chain joins TRBV7-2 and TRBJ2-4; 8 bases align to TRBD2. This CDR3 has 14 amino acids. Germline loops: CDR1 SGHTA, CDR2 FQGNSA. Trimming took 0 bases from V and 8 from J; bases not matched to a gene: 3. The CDR3 sequence: CASSLASGADIQYF. For the CDR3, the DNA is TGTGCCAGCAGCTTAGCTAGCGGGGCGGACATTCAGTACTTC.

The chain is built from TRBV7-2 and TRBJ1-5; 8 nucleotides line up with TRBD1. The junction had 5 bases not matched to a gene; V was cut back by 2 bases and J by 5 bases. CDR1 and CDR2 from the germline V gene are SGHTA and FQGNSA. The CDR3 contains 15 residues. The CDR3 loop reads CASSLNRGSDQPQHF. The DNA for the CDR3 is TGTGCCAGCAGCTTAAACAGGGGGTCAGATCAGCCCCAGCATTTT. The entire variable domain, with the rest obtained from reference TRBV7-2 and TRBJ1-5, is as follows: GAGVSQSPSNKVTEKGKDVELRCDPISGHTALYWYRQSLGQGLEFLIYFQGNSAPDKSGLPSDRFSAERTGGSVSTLTIQRTQQEDSAVYLCASSLNRGSDQPQHFGDGTRLSIL.

V is TRBV28 and J is TRBJ1-4; 7 nucleotides align to TRBD1. Trimming cost V 3 bases and J 0 bases; bases outside gene matches: 7. The CDR3 spans 17 residues. Germline CDR1 MDHEN, CDR2 SYDVKM. CDR3 region: CASSFWDRDPTNEKLFF. The CDR3 DNA is TGTGCCAGCAGTTTTTGGGACAGAGACCCAACTAATGAAAAACTGTTTTTT.

With regard to this clone: Germline and junction disagree at one end, which may indicate a read error. V gene TRBV7-2 combines with J gene TRBJ2-7; 11 bases are shared with TRBD2. The CDR3 runs to 14 residues. Germline V lookup: CDR1 SGHTA, CDR2 FQGNSA. Written as DNA, the CDR3 is TGTGCCAGCAACTTAGCGGGAGGGCCCCACGAGCAGTACTTC. Residues: CASNLAGGPHEQYF. The complete variable domain, with remaining parts taken from reference TRBV7-2 and TRBJ2-7, reads GAGVSQSPSNKVTEKGKDVELRCDPISGHTALYWYRQSLGQGLEFLIYFQGNSAPDKSGLPSDRFSAERTGGSVSTLTIQRTQQEDSAVYLCASNLAGGPHEQYFGPGTRLTVT.

On this clone itself: A far larger clone is just one base off, so this is likely a read error. This chain uses TRBV30 with TRBJ2-7, with 12 bases that match TRBD2. This CDR3 comprises 15 residues. The germline gives CDR1 GTSNPN, CDR2 SVGIG (reference sequence). This CDR3 is CAWRLAGGLWDEQCF. In nucleotides, the CDR3 is TGTGCCTGGAGACTAGCGGGAGGATTGTGGGATGAGCAGTGCTTC.

The chain carries TRBV28 and TRBJ2-2, with a possible D match to TRBD2 (5 bases). V shed 4 bases and J shed 4 bases, with 22 bases lying between them. The CDR3 length is 18 residues. Germline V gene lookup returns CDR1 MDHEN and CDR2 SYDVKM. The CDR3 nucleotides are TGTGCCAGCAGTTCGAGGGCTGGTCGGTGGGGATCCACCGGGGAGCTGTTTTTT. This gives the protein CASSSRAGRWGSTGELFF.

On this clone: A read error may be the cause here, since a much bigger clone is one base away. This chain links TRBV10-2 with TRBJ2-5; 10 positions match TRBD2. The CDR3 runs 13 residues. CDR1 is WSHSY and CDR2 is SAAADI in the germline V gene. The CDR3 sequence is CANSLAGVETQYF. Here the CDR3 DNA reads TGCGCCAACAGTCTAGCGGGAGTAGAGACCCAGTACTTC.